Shown below are 5 T cell receptor beta chains from a single sample sequenced in a study of cytomegalovirus exposure and HLA in healthy donors. The study ran its PCR with 60 Vbeta and 13 Jbeta primers. Generated by immunoSEQ multiplex PCR, the TCRdb table keeps only in-frame clones and is missing some. The table includes about 88,000 clones, around four fifths detected once. What was sequenced was PBMCs. Receptor source: a woman aged 40 to 55 in good health and CMV-seronegative.

The V gene is TRBV2, the J gene TRBJ1-2, with 9 bases identical to TRBD1. The germline CDR1 and CDR2 sequences are SNHLY and FYNNEI. The CDR3 covers 13 residues. V shed 8 bases and J 4 bases; nucleotides not matched to a gene: 5. The CDR3 region has the DNA TGTGCCAGCTCTGGACAGGGGACCTATGGCTACACCTTC. Amino acid sequence: CASSGQGTYGYTF.

V and J are TRBV7-2 and TRBJ1-5; D is possibly TRBD1 (6 bases). The CDR3 runs to 13 residues. CDR1 SGHTA and CDR2 FQGNSA come from the germline V gene. V lost 11 bases to trimming and J lost 5 bases, with 16 bases between them. Written as DNA, the CDR3 is TGTGCCTCTAGCGGGGGGGCTGATCAGCCCCAGCATTTT. Its protein product is CASSGGADQPQHF.

This clone has more than one count but fewer than ten. V and J are TRBV28 and TRBJ1-3, with TRBD1 matching 7 bases. Germline-derived CDR1 and CDR2 are MDHEN and SYDVKM. V trimming: 8 bases; J trimming: 7 bases; junction bases outside the gene matches: 8. CDR3 size: 13 residues. CDR3 protein: CASYRGSPNTIYF. The CDR3 DNA reads as TGTGCCAGCTACAGGGGTTCCCCGAACACCATATATTTT.

The rearrangement uses TRBV2 and TRBJ2-5, with D tentatively TRBD2 (6 bases). The V end lost 8 bases, the J end lost 5 bases, and 15 bases lay between the germline ends. This CDR3 is built from 13 residues. In germline, CDR1 is SNHLY, CDR2 FYNNEI. The CDR3 is CASSGGGLETQYF. CDR3 DNA: TGTGCCAGCTCGGGCGGAGGGTTGGAGACCCAGTACTTC.

The chain is built from TRBV4-2 and TRBJ1-2, with D maybe TRBD1 (5 bases). Germline CDR1 and CDR2: LGHNA and YNFKEQ. This CDR3 spans 15 amino acids. Deletions cut 0 bases from V and 5 bases from J, with 13 bases between. The CDR3 DNA reads TGTGCCAGCAGCCAAGAGGTCGGACACCTGTATGGCTACACCTTC. This encodes CASSQEVGHLYGYTF.